This passage covers 16 T cell receptor beta chains from one sample sequenced in a study of T cell repertoires in cytomegalovirus infection. TCRdb passed the reads through MiXCR, listing each CDR3 protein once. The sample has under 850,000 distinct CDR3 sequences; 35% to 45% are singletons. What was sequenced was PBMCs. The source of these receptors is a human donor in good health (CMV status not recorded). Some clones in this sample may be carry-over from other donors' samples.

The chain combines TRBV20-1 with TRBJ2-3; the match to TRBD2 covers 10 bases. Trimming took 3 bases from V and 3 from J; bases not matched to a gene: 12. The CDR3 has 17 amino acids. Germline CDR1 DFQATT, CDR2 SNEGSKA (reference sequence). CDR3 region: CSASSQRGGMITDTQYF. The CDR3 nucleotides are TGCAGTGCTAGTTCCCAGCGGGGGGGCATGATTACAGATACGCAGTATTTT.

This clonotype has ten or more counts. V usage is TRBV28 and J usage is TRBJ2-2, with D possibly matching TRBD1 (5 bases). V shed 5 bases and J shed 7 bases, with 14 bases lying between them. The germline gives CDR1 MDHEN, CDR2 SYDVKM. This CDR3 region has 14 residues. As DNA, the CDR3 is TGTGCCAGCAGTATGGACACCGTGTTCGGGGAGCTGTTTTTT. Protein: CASSMDTVFGELFF. Full variable domain (rest looked up from reference TRBV28 and TRBJ2-2): DVKVTQSSRYLVKRTGEKVFLECVQDMDHENMFWYRQDPGLGLRLIYFSYDVKMKEKGDIPEGYSVSREKKERFSLILESASTNQTSMYLCASSMDTVFGELFFGEGSRLTVL.

This clonotype appeared a few times. The chain employs TRBV28 and TRBJ1-2; no definite D call. The CDR3 is made up of 11 amino acids. V was clipped by 6 bases and J by 8 bases, with 10 bases between them. Germline-derived CDR1 and CDR2 are MDHEN and SYDVKM. CDR3 region: CASRALGGYTF. In DNA, the CDR3 is TGTGCCAGCAGGGCCCTAGGGGGCTACACCTTC.

Remarks on this clonotype: No conserved phenylalanine or tryptophan is present at the end of the CDR3, so a read error is the likely explanation. The chain employs TRBV5-1 and TRBJ2-1, with TRBD2 matching 9 bases. V shed 4 bases, J shed 9 bases, and the junction held 11 bases outside the gene matches. The CDR3 loop spans 15 amino acids. CDR1 is SGHRS, CDR2 YFSETQ, per germline. CDR3 coding DNA: TGCGCCAGCAGCCGTGGGGTAGCGGGGGCCGCTGAGCAGTTCTTA. This sequence encodes CASSRGVAGAAEQFL.

This rearrangement joins TRBV9 to TRBJ2-1; 10 nucleotides line up with TRBD2. Per germline, CDR1 SGDLS and CDR2 YYNGEE. The V and J ends lost 2 bases and 6 bases, in that order; junction bases with no gene match: 5. The CDR3 is 15 residues long. The CDR3 DNA sequence: TGTGCCAGCAGCGTTAGCGGGGGGCAGGGCAATGAGCAGTTCTTC. This sequence encodes CASSVSGGQGNEQFF.

V and J are TRBV25-1 and TRBJ2-7; D gene unclear. With 3 bases removed from V and 11 bases from J, the gap between germline ends came to 20 bases. CDR1 and CDR2 from the germline V gene are MGHDK and SYGVNS. The CDR3 runs to 14 residues. The CDR3 DNA is TGTGCCAGCAGTGACATGAAGGGAAAGAATGAAAAGTACTTC. Its protein product is CASSDMKGKNEKYF.

Only a few counts were recorded for this clonotype. The chain carries TRBV11-1 and TRBJ2-1, with TRBD1 matching 7 bases. V was clipped by 5 bases and J by 13 bases; unmatched bases: 5. Germline CDR1 reads SGHAT; CDR2 reads FQDESV (reference sequence). This CDR3 is 11 amino acids long. CDR3: CASSEDRVQFF. The CDR3 DNA is TGTGCCAGCAGCGAAGACAGGGTTCAGTTCTTC.

As for this clonotype: A clone one base away is much larger, so this may be a read error. The gene calls are TRBV19 and TRBJ2-1; 8 bases are shared with TRBD2. CDR1 LNHDA and CDR2 SQIVND come from the germline V gene (reference sequence). This CDR3 has 17 residues. CDR3 protein: CASSPRLARVSYNEQLF. The CDR3 coding sequence is TGTGCCAGTAGTCCGCGACTAGCGAGAGTCTCCTACAATGAGCAGTTATTC.

This clonotype has just a few counts. This sequence joins TRBV24-1 and TRBJ2-1; D gene ambiguous. V lost 9 bases and J 9 bases, leaving 14 bases between the germline ends. Germline CDR1 is KGHDR and CDR2 is SFDVKD. CDR3 length equals 12 residues. This CDR3 reads CATGIRSGEQFF. CDR3 bases: TGTGCCACCGGTATCCGTTCGGGTGAGCAGTTCTTC.

The table lists this clonotype with a few counts. The chain combines TRBV12-3 or TRBV12-4 with TRBJ1-6, with D hard to call. V lost 1 base, J lost 5 bases, and 6 bases lay in between. The length of the CDR3 is 14 residues. CDR3 DNA: TGTGCCAGCAGTTTAGGGTCTGATAATTCACCCCTCCACTTT. Translating gives CASSLGSDNSPLHF.

This clonotype has a count of ten or more. The junction departs from the called germline gene at one end, perhaps through a read error. This chain links TRBV12-3 or TRBV12-4 with TRBJ2-7, with 10 bases aligning to TRBD2. This CDR3 is built from 14 residues. CDR3 nucleotides: TGTGCCAGCAGTCTAGCGGGAGCGGGGTACGAGCAGTACTTC. Translated: CASSLAGAGYEQYF.

This clonotype was recorded a few times. The chain has TRBV29-1 and TRBJ1-4, with D unresolved. The germline V and J ends were trimmed by 7 bases and 5 bases, with 8 bases remaining between them. The CDR3 length is 11 residues. Germline values: CDR1 SQVTM, CDR2 ANQGSEA. This CDR3 is CSAARNEKLFF. CDR3 nucleotides: TGCAGCGCCGCCAGAAATGAAAAACTGTTTTTT.

V is TRBV7-8 and J is TRBJ1-6; 9 nucleotides match TRBD1. There are 19 residues in the CDR3. The trim removed 2 bases at V and 9 bases at J, leaving 17 bases unmatched. Per germline, CDR1 SGHVS and CDR2 FQNEAQ. CDR3 DNA: TGTGCCAGCAGCTTATACCGATTCCCGGGACAGGGAGCAGGTTCACCCCTCCACTTT. Its protein is CASSLYRFPGQGAGSPLHF.

The chain recombines TRBV6-5 with TRBJ2-1; D call uncertain. Per the germline V gene, CDR1 is MNHEY and CDR2 is SVGAGI. This CDR3 has 14 amino acids. V shed 6 bases and J shed 2 bases, with 11 bases lying between them. CDR3 amino acids: CASRPTKPYNEQFF. The CDR3 DNA is TGTGCCAGCAGGCCCACCAAACCCTACAATGAGCAGTTCTTC.

The chain has TRBV5-1 and TRBJ1-3, with D possibly TRBD1 on 5 matching bases. The CDR3 has 17 residues. V was trimmed by 0 bases and J by 0 bases, leaving 13 bases between them. Germline CDR1 is SGHRS and CDR2 is YFSETQ. In DNA, the CDR3 is TGCGCCAGCAGCTTGGAAACAGGTGGGATCTCTGGAAACACCATATATTTT. Translation gives CASSLETGGISGNTIYF.

This clonotype came up a few times. V gene TRBV6-1 combines with J gene TRBJ1-1, with no clear D. Trimming removed 7 bases from V and 6 bases from J, with 12 bases in between. This CDR3 contains 12 residues. Germline V gene data show CDR1 as MNHNS and CDR2 as SASEGT. CDR3 amino acids: CASKRGSAEAFF. In DNA form, the CDR3 reads TGTGCCAGCAAGCGGGGATCAGCTGAAGCTTTCTTT.